This T cell receptor (beta chain) was retrieved from a study of blood T cell repertoires in COVID-19. Study context: Samples of COVID-19 (acute and convalescent) were obtained from the United States, Italy and Spain. From T cells, B-cell-depleted T cells, or PBMCs came the material, which was cDNA or gDNA.

V gave up 5 bases and J gave up 3 bases, with 11 bases separating them. Germline values: CDR1 LNHDA, CDR2 SQIVND (reference sequence). This CDR3 region has 13 residues. Original analysis: Amplification with reference gene primers provided the estimates of nucleated cell counts. Profiling relied on immunoSEQ multiplex PCR, and the TCRdb table lists in-frame clones only, not all of them. The V and J calls and clone size were taken over from that table, and D and trimming were inferred from the DNA. This sample has under 250,000 clones, with roughly 88% found just once. Source material: peripheral blood. The chain uses TRBV19 and TRBJ2-7, with D perhaps TRBD1 (6 bases). The clonotype was recovered from a man aged 40-49 years with acute or convalescent COVID-19. Here the CDR3 DNA reads TGTGCCAGTAGTCCCCGGGACATCTACGAGCAGTACTTC. Translated: CASSPRDIYEQYF.